This TCR beta chain derives from a study of shared clonotypes between healthy human individuals. About the study: CD8 memory received one plate per donor, CD8 naive two, CD4 memory three and CD4 naive three.

The genomic DNA of each subset was split evenly across several immunoSEQ plates. Clones were sequenced by immunoSEQ multiplex PCR, and TCRdb holds only the in-frame ones, with some missing. The sample consists of 2 million to 2.5 million clones, roughly 94% of them appearing once. Only CD45RO-negative cells positively selected for CCR7 counted as naive CD8 cells, so terminally differentiated effector memory CD45RA+ cells were excluded. CDR3 size: 13 residues. V lost 2 bases, J lost 7 bases, and 11 bases lay in between. Germline CDR1 and CDR2: SEHNR and FQNEAQ (reference sequence). Study-level findings and limits: Despite large depth, sorted-subset datasets appeared incompletely sequenced. What naive subsets generally showed was a larger estimated richness than memory subsets showed.

In regard to this clone: The antigen is not known.

The J gene is TRBJ1-1, the V gene TRBV7-9, with unresolved D. Sequenced: naive CD8+ T cells sorted from blood. This TCR was recovered from a man between 18 and 29 years old in good health. CDR3 protein: CASSLYVSREAFF. In DNA, the CDR3 is TGTGCCAGCAGCTTATATGTGAGCCGTGAAGCTTTCTTT.